These 26 T cell receptor beta chains were sequenced from one sample in a study of blood T cell repertoires in COVID-19 (dated by TCRdb to the early 2020s). The library was produced with the immunoSEQ multiplex PCR assay. TCRdb obtained this table from immuneACCESS and retained in-frame rearrangements with V and J assigned. These tables miss some clones; where compared with another copy, unresolved V genes account for less than half of the shortfall, and the remainder is unexplained. The sample profile shows approximately 85,000 clones; about 92% of them were found once. 2% to 3% of the sample is in the top ten clones. Sequenced input: peripheral blood. All receptors derive from a man aged 45 to 65 with acute or convalescent COVID-19.

The rearrangement uses TRBV27 and TRBJ2-7; 8 bases line up with TRBD2. Germline V gene sequence: CDR1 MNHEY, CDR2 SMNVEV (reference sequence). CDR3 size: 16 residues. V lost 5 bases, J lost 4 bases, and 13 bases stayed unmatched. For the CDR3, the DNA is TGTGCCAGCAGTCCCGCTCCCCCGGGACTAGTTTACGAGCAGTACTTC. Its protein product is CASSPAPPGLVYEQYF.

The chain links TRBV7-9 to TRBJ2-1; the D is unclear. V was pared by 1 base and J by 11 bases, with 12 bases between. Germline loops: CDR1 SEHNR, CDR2 FQNEAQ (reference sequence). This CDR3 has 13 amino acids. The CDR3 loop is CASSLVERRQQFF. The CDR3 DNA is TGTGCCAGCAGCTTAGTAGAGCGACGACAGCAGTTCTTC. Full variable domain (rest looked up from reference TRBV7-9 and TRBJ2-1): DTGVSQNPRHKITKRGQNVTFRCDPISEHNRLYWYRQTLGQGPEFLTYFQNEAQLEKSRLLSDRFSAERPKGSFSTLEIQRTEQGDSAMYLCASSLVERRQQFFGPGTRLTVL.

The gene calls are TRBV28 and TRBJ1-5; D is uncertain. The CDR3 contains 14 residues. Germline lookup yields CDR1 MDHEN and CDR2 SYDVKM. The V end was cut by 3 bases, the J end by 6 bases, with 12 bases between. CDR3 sequence reads: CASSFSLGTQPQHF. The CDR3 nucleotides are TGTGCCAGCAGTTTCTCCCTGGGCACTCAGCCCCAGCATTTT.

This clone was picked up one time. The chain uses TRBV28 and TRBJ1-5; 9 positions match TRBD1. The germline V gene has CDR1 MDHEN and CDR2 SYDVKM. This CDR3 is built from 16 residues. The ends lost 4 bases at V and 6 bases at J; junction bases unmatched: 10. CDR3 protein: CASSSRDRESRQPQHF. The CDR3, as DNA: TGTGCCAGCAGTTCCAGGGACAGGGAATCTCGTCAGCCCCAGCATTTT.

In nucleotides, the CDR3 is TGTGCCAGCACCCCACTTCTAGCGGGGGATTTCTCCTACAATGAGCAGTTCTTC. Translated: CASTPLLAGDFSYNEQFF. The chain carries TRBV27 and TRBJ2-1, with 10 nucleotides matching TRBD2. Germline V gives CDR1 MNHEY, CDR2 SMNVEV (reference sequence). This CDR3 spans 18 amino acids. The V segment lost 7 bases and the J segment 0 bases; nucleotides outside the gene matches: 12.

The chain recombines TRBV2 with TRBJ1-2, with D hard to call. The ends were cut back, 9 bases at V and 4 bases at J, with 15 bases in the middle. Germline CDR1 is SNHLY and CDR2 is FYNNEI. The CDR3 contains 13 residues. CDR3 DNA: TGTGCCAGTGATGAGGATTACTTCTATGGCTACACCTTC. It yields the protein CASDEDYFYGYTF.

V gene TRBV6-2 or TRBV6-3 combines with J gene TRBJ1-1, with 7 bases lining up with TRBD1. Germline V CDR1 and CDR2: MNHEY, SVGEGT. CDR3 length: 14 residues. The V segment lost 6 bases and the J segment 4 bases; nucleotides outside the gene matches: 8. CDR3 loop: CASRPTGAGTEAFF. CDR3 in DNA: TGTGCCAGCAGACCTACAGGGGCGGGCACTGAAGCTTTCTTT.

The V gene is TRBV4-2, the J gene TRBJ2-1; no firm D call. V lost 1 base to trimming and J lost 6 bases, with 16 bases between them. The CDR3 loop spans 16 amino acids. The germline V gene encodes CDR1 LGHNA and CDR2 YNFKEQ. The CDR3 DNA reads as TGTGCCAGCAGCCAAGCGCTTCCCCCAAGCCCCAATGAGCAGTTCTTC. Protein sequence: CASSQALPPSPNEQFF.

In this sample, this clone turned up once. As DNA, the CDR3 is TGTGCCAGCAGCATACCGAGTTCTAACTATGGCTACACCTTC. Its protein product is CASSIPSSNYGYTF. The rearrangement joins TRBV7-9 to TRBJ1-2; D is uncertain. Germline CDR1 SEHNR, CDR2 FQNEAQ (reference sequence). V shed 5 bases and J shed 0 bases, with 10 bases lying between them. The CDR3 length is 14 residues.

This rearrangement joins TRBV19 to TRBJ1-5; 8 nucleotides agree with TRBD1. In germline, CDR1 is LNHDA, CDR2 SQIVND (reference sequence). The CDR3 is 15 amino acids. V lost 5 bases, J lost 5 bases, and 8 bases stayed unmatched. CDR3 nucleotide sequence: TGTGCCAGTAGTCTAGGACAGGGACGATATCAGCCCCAGCATTTT. The encoded protein is CASSLGQGRYQPQHF. The entire variable domain, with the rest obtained from reference TRBV19 and TRBJ1-5, is as follows: DGGITQSPKYLFRKEGQNVTLSCEQNLNHDAMYWYRQDPGQGLRLIYYSQIVNDFQKGDIAEGYSVSREKKESFPLTVTSAQKNPTAFYLCASSLGQGRYQPQHFGDGTRLSIL.

This chain joins TRBV28 and TRBJ1-4; 8 nucleotides align to TRBD1. Germline-derived CDR1 and CDR2 are MDHEN and SYDVKM. The CDR3 extends over 15 amino acids. J gave up 7 bases and V 4 bases, and 8 bases lay outside the gene matches. This CDR3 reads CASSSPGTGSEKLFF. The CDR3 bases are TGTGCCAGCAGTTCCCCCGGGACAGGTAGTGAAAAACTGTTTTTT.

J is TRBJ1-6 and V is TRBV11-2; D unclear. This CDR3 spans 14 amino acids. Germline loops: CDR1 SGHAT, CDR2 FQNNGV. V lost 1 base and J lost 4, with 5 bases in between. The CDR3 sequence: CASSLGAYNSPLHF. CDR3 in DNA: TGTGCCAGCAGCTTAGGGGCTTATAATTCACCCCTCCACTTT.

V usage is TRBV9 and J usage is TRBJ2-1; TRBD1 aligns across 8 bases. CDR1 is SGDLS, CDR2 YYNGEE, per germline. Trimming at V came to 4 bases and at J to 0 bases, leaving 6 bases not matched to a gene. The CDR3 totals 16 residues. CDR3 region: CASSSETGGSYNEQFF. The CDR3 nucleotides read TGTGCCAGCAGCTCGGAAACAGGGGGCTCCTACAATGAGCAGTTCTTC.

This chain uses TRBV30 with TRBJ1-4, with D possibly matching TRBD1 (6 bases). Per the germline V gene, CDR1 is GTSNPN and CDR2 is SVGIG (reference sequence). Trimming removed 2 bases from V and 0 bases from J, with 10 bases in between. The CDR3 contains 15 residues. Here the CDR3 reads CAWSPTGPTNEKLFF. The CDR3 DNA reads as TGTGCCTGGAGTCCTACAGGGCCAACTAATGAAAAACTGTTTTTT.

The V call is TRBV18, the J call TRBJ1-6; D is undetermined. Germline V gene data show CDR1 as KGHSH and CDR2 as LQKENI. The CDR3 loop spans 15 amino acids. V was clipped by 5 bases and J by 0 bases, with 8 bases between them. This CDR3 reads CASSRSSSYNSPLHF. CDR3 sequence (DNA): TGTGCCAGCTCAAGAAGTAGCTCCTATAATTCACCCCTCCACTTT. The entire variable domain, with the rest obtained from reference TRBV18 and TRBJ1-6, is as follows: NAGVMQNPRHLVRRRGQEARLRCSPMKGHSHVYWYRQLPEEGLKFMVYLQKENIIDESGMPKERFSAEFPKEGPSILRIQQVVRGDSAAYFCASSRSSSYNSPLHFGNGTRLTVT.

The chain links TRBV10-2 to TRBJ1-5; a weak D match, TRBD1 (5 bases). Trimming cost V 4 bases and J 5 bases, with 12 bases left between them. The CDR3 has 14 residues. Germline CDR1 WSHSY, CDR2 SAAADI. In DNA, the CDR3 is TGCGCCAGCAGTGGCGAGACAGACGATCAGCCCCAGCATTTT. This encodes CASSGETDDQPQHF.

The CDR3 sequence is CASIQGGSTEAFF. CDR3 DNA sequence: TGTGCCAGCATACAGGGTGGGAGTACTGAAGCTTTCTTT. This chain joins TRBV28 and TRBJ1-1, with a tentative D call TRBD1 (6 bases). The germline V gene has CDR1 MDHEN and CDR2 SYDVKM. The CDR3 is made up of 13 amino acids. Deletions cut 7 bases from V and 5 bases from J, with 14 bases between.

The V and J genes are TRBV6-5 and TRBJ2-3; D is possibly TRBD1 (5 bases). The CDR3 extends over 13 amino acids. Germline assignment: CDR1 MNHEY and CDR2 SVGAGI. The germline V and J ends were trimmed by 8 bases and 2 bases, with 11 bases remaining between them. CDR3 nucleotide sequence: TGTGCCAGCCATTCAGGGTACACAGATACGCAGTATTTT. Translation gives CASHSGYTDTQYF.

Remarks on this clone: The identical CDR3 is also encoded by other nucleotide sequences in the sample. The rearrangement uses TRBV5-1 and TRBJ2-5; a possible D gene is TRBD1 (6 bases). The CDR3 length is 13 residues. The germline V gene has CDR1 SGHRS and CDR2 YFSETQ. V was shortened by 0 bases and J by 5 bases, with 8 bases between the two germline ends. CDR3 DNA: TGCGCCAGCAGCTTGGGGGGGCGGGAGACCCAGTACTTC. This encodes CASSLGGRETQYF.

The count of this clone is one. The gene calls are TRBV28 and TRBJ1-5, with D possibly being TRBD1 (6 bases). Looked up from germline, CDR1 is MDHEN and CDR2 is SYDVKM. Trimming stripped 7 bases from V and 7 bases from J, with 17 bases between. The CDR3 sequence is 14 residues long. The CDR3 loop reads CASTYPQGRQPQHF. DNA of the CDR3: TGTGCCAGCACCTACCCACAGGGAAGACAGCCCCAGCATTTT.

The chain carries TRBV3-1 (or the pseudogene TRBV3-2) and TRBJ1-2, with 8 nucleotides matching TRBD1. Germline V gives CDR1 LGHDT, CDR2 YNNKEL (reference sequence). After removal of 3 bases from V and 8 bases from J, the junction contained 11 bases not matched to a gene. The CDR3 is made up of 15 amino acids. This CDR3 reads CASSHRDRLIRGYTF. Written as DNA, the CDR3 is TGTGCCAGCAGCCACCGGGACAGGCTAATTCGGGGCTACACCTTC.

This chain joins TRBV3-1 (or the pseudogene TRBV3-2) and TRBJ2-1, with TRBD2 matching over 11 bases. J was trimmed by 4 bases and V by 0 bases; bases with no gene match: 2. The CDR3 has 16 amino acids. Germline CDR1 is LGHDT and CDR2 is YNNKEL (reference sequence). CDR3 protein: CASSQDPSGRYNEQFF. The CDR3 DNA is TGTGCCAGCAGCCAAGACCCTAGCGGGAGGTACAATGAGCAGTTCTTC.

The chain combines TRBV2 with TRBJ2-1; TRBD2 matches 9 bases. V shed 6 bases, J shed 10 bases, and the junction held 13 bases outside the gene matches. The CDR3 consists of 15 residues. Germline V gene sequence: CDR1 SNHLY, CDR2 FYNNEI. CDR3 sequence (DNA): TGTGCCAGCAGCAATCGACTAGCGGTTACCAGGGAGCAGTTCTTC. Protein sequence: CASSNRLAVTREQFF.

DNA of the CDR3: TGCGCCAGCAGCATGACAGGGGGAAGGGACACTGAAGCTTTCTTT. Protein: CASSMTGGRDTEAFF. The V gene is TRBV5-1, the J gene TRBJ1-1; 9 bases agree with TRBD1. In germline, CDR1 is SGHRS, CDR2 YFSETQ. J lost 3 bases, V lost 4 bases, and 7 bases had no gene match. CDR3 size: 15 residues.

J is TRBJ1-1 and V is TRBV2, with 8 positions matching TRBD1. This CDR3 has 12 amino acids. J gave up 7 bases and V 9 bases, and 7 bases lay outside the gene matches. Germline CDR1 reads SNHLY; CDR2 reads FYNNEI. Here the CDR3 DNA reads TGTGCCAGGGACAGGGATCGGGGTGAAGCTTTCTTT. Encoded protein: CARDRDRGEAFF.

This clone was recorded once. V and J are TRBV14 and TRBJ2-7; 9 bases agree with TRBD1. The CDR3 totals 14 residues. Germline trimming cut 4 bases from V and 1 base from J; bases unmatched to any gene: 2. Germline-derived CDR1 and CDR2 are SGHDN and FVKESK. CDR3 nucleotides: TGTGCCAGCAGCCGGACAGGGGTTTCCTACGAGCAGTACTTC. It is translated as CASSRTGVSYEQYF.